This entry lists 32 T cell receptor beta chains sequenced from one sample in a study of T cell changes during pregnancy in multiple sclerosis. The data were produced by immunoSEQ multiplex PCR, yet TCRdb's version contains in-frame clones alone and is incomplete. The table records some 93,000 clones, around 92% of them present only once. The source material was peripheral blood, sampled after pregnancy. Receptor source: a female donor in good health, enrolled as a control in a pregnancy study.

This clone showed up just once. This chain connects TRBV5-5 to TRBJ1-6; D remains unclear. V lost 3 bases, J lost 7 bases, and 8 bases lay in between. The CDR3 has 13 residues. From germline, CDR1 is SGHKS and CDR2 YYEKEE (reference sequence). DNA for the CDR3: TGTGCCAGCAGCTATGATGCGAATTCACCCCTCCACTTT. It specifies CASSYDANSPLHF.

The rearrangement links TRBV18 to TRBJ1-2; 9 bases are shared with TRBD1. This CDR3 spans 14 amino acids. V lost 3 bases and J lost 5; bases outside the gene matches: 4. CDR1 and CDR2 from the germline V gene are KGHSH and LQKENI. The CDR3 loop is CASSPPGTGYGYTF. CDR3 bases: TGTGCCAGCTCACCCCCTGGGACAGGGTATGGCTACACCTTC.

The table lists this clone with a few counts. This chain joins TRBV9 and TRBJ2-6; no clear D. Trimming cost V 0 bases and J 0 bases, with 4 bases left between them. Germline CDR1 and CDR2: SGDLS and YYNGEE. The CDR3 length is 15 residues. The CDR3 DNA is TGTGCCAGCAGCGTAGCAGACTCTGGGGCCAACGTCCTGACTTTC. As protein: CASSVADSGANVLTF.

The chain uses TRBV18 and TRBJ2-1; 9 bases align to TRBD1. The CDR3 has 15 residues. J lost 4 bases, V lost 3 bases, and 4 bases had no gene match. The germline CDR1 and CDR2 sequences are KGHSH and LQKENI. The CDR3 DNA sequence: TGTGCCAGCTCACCCGGACAGGGGATTTACAATGAGCAGTTCTTC. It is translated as CASSPGQGIYNEQFF.

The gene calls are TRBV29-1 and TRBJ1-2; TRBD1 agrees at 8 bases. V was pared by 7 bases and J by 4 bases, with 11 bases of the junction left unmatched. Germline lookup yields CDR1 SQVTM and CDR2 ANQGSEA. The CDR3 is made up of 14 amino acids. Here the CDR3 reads CSAEGQGAGYGYTF. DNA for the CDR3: TGCAGCGCTGAGGGGCAGGGGGCGGGCTATGGCTACACCTTC.

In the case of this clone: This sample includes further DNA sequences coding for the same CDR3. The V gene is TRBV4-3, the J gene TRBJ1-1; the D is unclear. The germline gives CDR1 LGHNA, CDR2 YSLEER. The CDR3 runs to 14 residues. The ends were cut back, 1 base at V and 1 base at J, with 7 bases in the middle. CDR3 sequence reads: CASSQGAANTEAFF. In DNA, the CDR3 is TGCGCCAGCAGCCAAGGGGCAGCGAACACTGAAGCTTTCTTT.

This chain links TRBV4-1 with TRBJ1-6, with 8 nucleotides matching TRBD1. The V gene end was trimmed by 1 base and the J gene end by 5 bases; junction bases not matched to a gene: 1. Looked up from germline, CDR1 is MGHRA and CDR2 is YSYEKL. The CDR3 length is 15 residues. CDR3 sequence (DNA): TGCGCCAGCAGCCAAGCGGACAGGGATAATTCACCCCTCCACTTT. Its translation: CASSQADRDNSPLHF.

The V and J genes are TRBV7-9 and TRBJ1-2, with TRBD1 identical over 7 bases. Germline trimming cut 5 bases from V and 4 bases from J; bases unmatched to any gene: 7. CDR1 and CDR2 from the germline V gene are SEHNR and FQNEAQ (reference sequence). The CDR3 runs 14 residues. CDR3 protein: CASSAQTGIYGYTF. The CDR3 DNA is TGTGCCAGCAGCGCACAGACAGGGATCTATGGCTACACCTTC.

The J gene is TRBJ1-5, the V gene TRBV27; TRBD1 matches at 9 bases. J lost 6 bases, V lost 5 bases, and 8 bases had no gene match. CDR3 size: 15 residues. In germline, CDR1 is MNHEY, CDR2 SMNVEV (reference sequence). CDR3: CASSERGTGLQPQHF. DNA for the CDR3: TGTGCCAGCAGTGAAAGGGGGACAGGGCTTCAGCCCCAGCATTTT.

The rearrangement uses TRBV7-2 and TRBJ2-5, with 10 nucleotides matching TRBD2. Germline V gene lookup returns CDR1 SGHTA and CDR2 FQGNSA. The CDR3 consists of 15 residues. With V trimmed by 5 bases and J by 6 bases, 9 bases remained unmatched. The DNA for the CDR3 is TGTGCCAGCAGCCCCACGCTAGCGGGGGATAAGACCCAGTACTTC. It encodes CASSPTLAGDKTQYF.

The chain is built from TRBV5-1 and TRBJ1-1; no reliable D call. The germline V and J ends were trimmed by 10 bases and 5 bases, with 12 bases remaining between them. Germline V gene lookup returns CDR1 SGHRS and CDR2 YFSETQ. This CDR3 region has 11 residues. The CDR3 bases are TGCGCCTGCCGCGGGAATACTGAAGCTTTCTTT. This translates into CACRGNTEAFF.

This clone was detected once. For the CDR3, the DNA is TGTGCCAGCAGCCGGTACGAGCAGTTCTTC. Its protein product is CASSRYEQFF. The genes are TRBV7-8 and TRBJ2-1, with no clear D. The CDR3 spans 10 residues. V gave up 5 bases and J gave up 10 bases, with 6 bases separating them. In germline, CDR1 is SGHVS, CDR2 FQNEAQ.

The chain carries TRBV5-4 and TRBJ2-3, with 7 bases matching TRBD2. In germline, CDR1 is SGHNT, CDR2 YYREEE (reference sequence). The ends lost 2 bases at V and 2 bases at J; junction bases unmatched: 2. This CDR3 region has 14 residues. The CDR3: CASSLLATTDTQYF. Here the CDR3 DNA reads TGTGCCAGCAGCTTACTAGCGACCACAGATACGCAGTATTTT.

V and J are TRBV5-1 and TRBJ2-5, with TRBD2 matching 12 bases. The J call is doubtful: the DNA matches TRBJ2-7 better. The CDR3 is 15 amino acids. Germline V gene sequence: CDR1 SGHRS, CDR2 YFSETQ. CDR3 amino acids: CASSVRLAGDYEQYF. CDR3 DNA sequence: TGCGCCAGCAGCGTCCGACTAGCGGGGGACTACGAGCAGTACTTC.

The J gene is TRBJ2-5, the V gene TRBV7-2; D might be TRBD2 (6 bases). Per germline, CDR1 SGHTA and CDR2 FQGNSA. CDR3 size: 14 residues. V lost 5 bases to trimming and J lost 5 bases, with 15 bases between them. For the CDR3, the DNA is TGTGCCAGCAGCCCCCCGGGAGTAAGGGAGACCCAGTACTTC. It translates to CASSPPGVRETQYF.

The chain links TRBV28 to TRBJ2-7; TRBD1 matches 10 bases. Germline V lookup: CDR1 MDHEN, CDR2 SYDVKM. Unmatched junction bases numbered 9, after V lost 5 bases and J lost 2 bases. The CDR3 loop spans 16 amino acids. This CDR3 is CASSHPMGQGPYEQYF. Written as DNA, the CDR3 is TGTGCCAGCAGTCACCCAATGGGACAGGGGCCCTACGAGCAGTACTTC.

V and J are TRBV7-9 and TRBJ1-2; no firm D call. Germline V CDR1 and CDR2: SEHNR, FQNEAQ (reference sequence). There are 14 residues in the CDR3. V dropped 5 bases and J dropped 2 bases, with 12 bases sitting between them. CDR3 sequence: CASSRAAGNYGYTF. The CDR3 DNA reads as TGTGCCAGCAGCCGCGCGGCGGGGAACTATGGCTACACCTTC.

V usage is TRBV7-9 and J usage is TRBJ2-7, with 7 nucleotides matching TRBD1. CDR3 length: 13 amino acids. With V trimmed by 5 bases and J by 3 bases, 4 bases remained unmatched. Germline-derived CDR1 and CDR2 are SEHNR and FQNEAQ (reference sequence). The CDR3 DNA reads TGTGCCAGCAGCCCCGGGACAGACTACGAGCAGTACTTC. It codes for CASSPGTDYEQYF.

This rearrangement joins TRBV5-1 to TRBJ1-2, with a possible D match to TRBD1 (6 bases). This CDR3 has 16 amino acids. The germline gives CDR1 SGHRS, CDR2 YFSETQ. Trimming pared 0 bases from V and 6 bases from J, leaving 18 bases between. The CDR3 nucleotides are TGCGCCAGCAGCTTGGCCCTCGGACGGGGGGCAGATGGCTACACCTTC. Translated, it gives CASSLALGRGADGYTF.

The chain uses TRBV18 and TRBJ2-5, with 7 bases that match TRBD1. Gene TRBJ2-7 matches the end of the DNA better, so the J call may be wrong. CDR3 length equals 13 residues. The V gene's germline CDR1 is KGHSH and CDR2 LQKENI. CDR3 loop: CASSLIQGYEQYF. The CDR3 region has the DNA TGTGCCAGCTCACTCATACAGGGGTACGAGCAGTACTTC.

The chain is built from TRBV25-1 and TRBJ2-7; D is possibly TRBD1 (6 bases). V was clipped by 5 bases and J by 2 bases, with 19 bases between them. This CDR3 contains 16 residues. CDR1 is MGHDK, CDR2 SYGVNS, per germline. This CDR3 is CASSSGAWSRPYEQYF. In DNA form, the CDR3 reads TGTGCCAGCAGTTCAGGGGCCTGGTCGCGACCCTACGAGCAGTACTTC.

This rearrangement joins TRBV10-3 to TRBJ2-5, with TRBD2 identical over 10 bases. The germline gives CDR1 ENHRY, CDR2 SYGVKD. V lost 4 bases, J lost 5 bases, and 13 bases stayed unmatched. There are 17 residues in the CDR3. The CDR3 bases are TGTGCCATCAGTGGCTCCGGGACTAGCGAGTCGGAGGAGACCCAGTACTTC. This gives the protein CAISGSGTSESEETQYF.

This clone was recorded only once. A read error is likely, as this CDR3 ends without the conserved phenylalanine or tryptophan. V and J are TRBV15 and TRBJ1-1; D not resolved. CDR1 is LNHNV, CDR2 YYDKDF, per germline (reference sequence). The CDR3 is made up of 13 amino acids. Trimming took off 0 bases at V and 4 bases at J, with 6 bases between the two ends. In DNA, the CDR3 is TGTGCCACCAGCAGAGATTCTGTCACTGAAGCTTTCCTT. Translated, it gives CATSRDSVTEAFL.

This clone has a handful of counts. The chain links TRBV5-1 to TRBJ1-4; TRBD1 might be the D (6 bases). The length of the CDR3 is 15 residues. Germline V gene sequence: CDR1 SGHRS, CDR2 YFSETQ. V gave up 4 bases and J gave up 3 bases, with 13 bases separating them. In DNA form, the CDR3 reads TGCGCCAGCAGCGTTCAGCGGGGGCCTAATGAAAAACTGTTTTTT. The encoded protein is CASSVQRGPNEKLFF.

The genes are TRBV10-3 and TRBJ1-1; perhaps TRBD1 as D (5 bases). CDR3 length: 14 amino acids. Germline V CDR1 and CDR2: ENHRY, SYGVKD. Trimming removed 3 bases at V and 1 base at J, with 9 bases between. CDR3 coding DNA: TGTGCCATCAGTGACCGAGACAGGAACACTGAAGCTTTCTTT. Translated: CAISDRDRNTEAFF.

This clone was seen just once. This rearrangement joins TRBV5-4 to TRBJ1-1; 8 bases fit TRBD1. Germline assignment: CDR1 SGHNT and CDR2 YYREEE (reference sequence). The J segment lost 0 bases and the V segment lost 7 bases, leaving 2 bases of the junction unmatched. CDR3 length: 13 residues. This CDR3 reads CASGQGLNTEAFF. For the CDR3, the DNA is TGTGCCAGCGGACAGGGTTTGAACACTGAAGCTTTCTTT. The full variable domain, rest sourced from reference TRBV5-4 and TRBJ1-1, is ETGVTQSPTHLIKTRGQQVTLRCSSQSGHNTVSWYQQALGQGPQFIFQYYREEENGRGNFPPRFSGLQFPNYSSELNVNALELDDSALYLCASGQGLNTEAFFGQGTRLTVV.

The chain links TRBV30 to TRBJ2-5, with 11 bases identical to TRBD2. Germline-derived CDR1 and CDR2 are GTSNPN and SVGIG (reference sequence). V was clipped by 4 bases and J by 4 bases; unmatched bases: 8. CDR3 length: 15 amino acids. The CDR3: CAWTLAGGPVETQYF. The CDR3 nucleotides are TGTGCCTGGACGCTAGCGGGGGGCCCAGTAGAGACCCAGTACTTC.

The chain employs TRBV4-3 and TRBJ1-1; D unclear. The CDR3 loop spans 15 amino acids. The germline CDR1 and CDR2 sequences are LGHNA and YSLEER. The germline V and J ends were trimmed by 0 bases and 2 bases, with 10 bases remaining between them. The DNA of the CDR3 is TGCGCCAGCAGCCAAGATGGGGAGATAAACACTGAAGCTTTCTTT. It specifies CASSQDGEINTEAFF.

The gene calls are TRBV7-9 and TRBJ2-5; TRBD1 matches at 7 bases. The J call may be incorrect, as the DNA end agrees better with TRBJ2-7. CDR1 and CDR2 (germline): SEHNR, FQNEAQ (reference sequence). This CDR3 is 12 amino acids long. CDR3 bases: TGTGCCAGCAGACCTACAGGGGACGAGCAGTACTTC. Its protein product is CASRPTGDEQYF.

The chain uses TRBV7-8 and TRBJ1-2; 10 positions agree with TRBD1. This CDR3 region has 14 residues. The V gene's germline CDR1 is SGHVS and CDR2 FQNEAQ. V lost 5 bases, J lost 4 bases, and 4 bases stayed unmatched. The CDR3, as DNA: TGTGCCAGCAGCGGGACAGGGGCCGTCTATGGCTACACCTTC. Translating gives CASSGTGAVYGYTF.

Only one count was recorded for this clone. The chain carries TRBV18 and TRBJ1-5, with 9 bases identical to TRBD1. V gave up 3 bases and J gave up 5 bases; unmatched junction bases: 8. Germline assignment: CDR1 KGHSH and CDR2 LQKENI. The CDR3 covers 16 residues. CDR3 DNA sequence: TGTGCCAGCTCACCCGAGGGGACAGGGTACTATCAGCCCCAGCATTTT. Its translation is CASSPEGTGYYQPQHF.

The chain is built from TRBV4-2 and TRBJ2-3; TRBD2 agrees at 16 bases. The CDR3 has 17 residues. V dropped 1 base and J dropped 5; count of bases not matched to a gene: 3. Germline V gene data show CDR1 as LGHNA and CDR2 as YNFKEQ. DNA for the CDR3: TGTGCCAGCAGCCAAGGGGGGACTAGCGGGGGGGTAGATACGCAGTATTTT. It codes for CASSQGGTSGGVDTQYF.